This entry features one TCR beta chain sequence. Its target is not known. The CDR3 contains 15 residues. V lost 0 bases and J lost 4, with 13 bases in between. Germline values: CDR1 MNHEY, CDR2 SVGAGI. The entry originates in a study of T cells in narcolepsy. Study-level information: Healthy controls were enrolled alongside patients with narcolepsy type 1 or type 2.

Clones were sequenced by immunoSEQ multiplex PCR, and TCRdb holds only the in-frame ones, with some missing. The repertoire holds tens of thousands of clones, with roughly 90% as singletons. Overall study findings and caveats: Some memory CD4+ repertoires had no autoreactive clone sequences. Blood of same and different patients, but not healthy controls, reportedly held recurring autoreactive clonotypes. HCRT-specific and TRIB2-specific autoreactive clonotypes appeared among same-patient CSF and blood CD4+ clonotypes.

Sequencing was performed on CD45RA- memory CD4+ T cells from PBMCs. The TCR comes from a human donor with narcolepsy. V and J are TRBV6-5 and TRBJ2-7; D is possibly TRBD2 (7 bases). The DNA for the CDR3 is TGTGCCAGCAGTTACTCGGCTGGGGGGGCGTACGAGCAGTACTTC. Protein product: CASSYSAGGAYEQYF.